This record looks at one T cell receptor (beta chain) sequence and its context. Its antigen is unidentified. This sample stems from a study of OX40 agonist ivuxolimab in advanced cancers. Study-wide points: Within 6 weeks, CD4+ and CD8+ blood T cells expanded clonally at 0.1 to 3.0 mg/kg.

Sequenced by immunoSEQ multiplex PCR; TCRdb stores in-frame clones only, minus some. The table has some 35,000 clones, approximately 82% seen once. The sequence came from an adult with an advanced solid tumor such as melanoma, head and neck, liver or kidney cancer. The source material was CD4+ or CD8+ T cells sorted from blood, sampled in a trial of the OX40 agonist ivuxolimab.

CDR3 loop: CAWNQGGGEKLFF. The DNA for the CDR3 is TGTGCCTGGAACCAGGGTGGTGGGGAAAAACTGTTTTTT. The chain is built from TRBV30 and TRBJ1-4; weak D call: TRBD1 (5 bases). V shed 4 bases and J shed 8 bases, with 14 bases lying between them. The CDR3 contains 13 residues. CDR1 GTSNPN and CDR2 SVGIG come from the germline V gene (reference sequence).